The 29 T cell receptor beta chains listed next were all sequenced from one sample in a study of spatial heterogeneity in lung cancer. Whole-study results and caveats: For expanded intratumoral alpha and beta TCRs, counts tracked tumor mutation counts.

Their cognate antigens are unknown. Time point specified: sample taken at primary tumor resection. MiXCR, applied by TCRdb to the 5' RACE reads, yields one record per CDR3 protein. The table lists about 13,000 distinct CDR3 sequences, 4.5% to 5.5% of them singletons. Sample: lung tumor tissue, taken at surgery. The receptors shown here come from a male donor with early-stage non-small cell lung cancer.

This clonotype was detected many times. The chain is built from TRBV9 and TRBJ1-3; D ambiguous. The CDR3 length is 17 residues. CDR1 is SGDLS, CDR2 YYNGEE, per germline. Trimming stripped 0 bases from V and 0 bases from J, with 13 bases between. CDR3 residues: CASSVDALGSSGNTIYF. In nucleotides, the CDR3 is TGTGCCAGCAGCGTAGATGCTTTGGGGAGCTCTGGAAACACCATATATTTT.

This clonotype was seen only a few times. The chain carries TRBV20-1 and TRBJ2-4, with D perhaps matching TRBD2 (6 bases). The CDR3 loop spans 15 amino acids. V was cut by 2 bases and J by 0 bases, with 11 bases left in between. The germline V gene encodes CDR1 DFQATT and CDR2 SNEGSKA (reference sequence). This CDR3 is CSARIPGLAKNIQYF. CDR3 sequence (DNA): TGCAGTGCTAGAATTCCGGGACTAGCCAAAAACATTCAGTACTTC.

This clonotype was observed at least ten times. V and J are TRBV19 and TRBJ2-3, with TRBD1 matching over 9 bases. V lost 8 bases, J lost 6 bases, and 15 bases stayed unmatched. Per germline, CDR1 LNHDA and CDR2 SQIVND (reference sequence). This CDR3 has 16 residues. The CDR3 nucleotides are TGTGCCAGTCGCCTACGGCCCGGGACAGGGAAGGATACGCAGTATTTT. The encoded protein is CASRLRPGTGKDTQYF.

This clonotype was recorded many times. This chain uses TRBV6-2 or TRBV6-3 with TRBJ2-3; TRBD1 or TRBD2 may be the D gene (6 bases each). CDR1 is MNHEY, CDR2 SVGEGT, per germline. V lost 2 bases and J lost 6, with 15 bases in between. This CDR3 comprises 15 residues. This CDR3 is CASSYTTFGGDTQYF. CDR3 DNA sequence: TGTGCCAGCAGTTACACGACTTTCGGGGGCGATACGCAGTATTTT.

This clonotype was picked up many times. The CDR3 DNA reads as TGCGCCAGCAGCCCCCCGGGGGGGGCCAACGTCCTGACTTTC. Protein sequence: CASSPPGGANVLTF. The V and J genes are TRBV5-1 and TRBJ2-6, with D possibly matching TRBD2 (5 bases). The V and J ends lost 4 bases and 4 bases respectively, with 9 bases between them. The V gene's germline CDR1 is SGHRS and CDR2 YFSETQ. The CDR3 spans 14 residues. The variable domain in full, with the rest retrieved from reference TRBV5-1 and TRBJ2-6, is KAGVTQTPRYLIKTRGQQVTLSCSPISGHRSVSWYQQTPGQGLQFLFEYFSETQRNKGNFPGRFSGRQFSNSRSEMNVSTLELGDSALYLCASSPPGGANVLTFGAGSRLTVL.

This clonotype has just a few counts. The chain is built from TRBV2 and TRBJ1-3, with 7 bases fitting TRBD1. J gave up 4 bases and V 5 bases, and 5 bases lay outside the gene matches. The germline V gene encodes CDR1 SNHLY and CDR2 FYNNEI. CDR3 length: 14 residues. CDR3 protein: CASSSQGRGNTIYF. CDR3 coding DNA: TGTGCCAGCAGTTCACAGGGGCGCGGAAACACCATATATTTT.

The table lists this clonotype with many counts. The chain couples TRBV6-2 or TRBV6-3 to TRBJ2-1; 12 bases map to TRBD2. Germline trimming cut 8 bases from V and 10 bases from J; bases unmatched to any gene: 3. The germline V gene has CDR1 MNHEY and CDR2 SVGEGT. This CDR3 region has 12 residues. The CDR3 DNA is TGTGCCAGCGAACTAGCGGGGGGCGAGCAGTTCTTC. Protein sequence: CASELAGGEQFF.

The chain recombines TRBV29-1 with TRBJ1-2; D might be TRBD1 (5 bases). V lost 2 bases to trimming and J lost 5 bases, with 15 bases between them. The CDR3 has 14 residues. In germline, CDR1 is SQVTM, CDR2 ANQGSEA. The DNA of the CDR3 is TGCAGCGTTGAATCCCAGGGAAAGGATTATGGCTACACCTTC. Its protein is CSVESQGKDYGYTF.

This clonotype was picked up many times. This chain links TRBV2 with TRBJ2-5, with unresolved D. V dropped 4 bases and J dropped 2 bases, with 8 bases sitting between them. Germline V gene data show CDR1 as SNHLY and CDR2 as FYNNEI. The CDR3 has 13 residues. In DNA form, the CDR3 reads TGTGCCAGCAGTGGTTACGGTCAAGAGACCCAGTACTTC. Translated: CASSGYGQETQYF.

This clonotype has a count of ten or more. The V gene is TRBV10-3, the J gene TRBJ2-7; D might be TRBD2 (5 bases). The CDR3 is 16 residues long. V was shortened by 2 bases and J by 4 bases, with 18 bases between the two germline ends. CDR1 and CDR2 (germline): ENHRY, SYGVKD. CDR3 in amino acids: CAISENPLAGAYEQYF. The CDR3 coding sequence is TGTGCCATCAGTGAGAATCCCCTGGCGGGTGCATACGAGCAGTACTTC.

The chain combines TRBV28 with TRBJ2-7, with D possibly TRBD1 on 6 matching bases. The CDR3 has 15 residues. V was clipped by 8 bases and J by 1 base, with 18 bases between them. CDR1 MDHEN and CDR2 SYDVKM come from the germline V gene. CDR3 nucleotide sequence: TGTGCCAGCGAGACGAAACAGGGCGGTTCCTACGAGCAGTACTTC. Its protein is CASETKQGGSYEQYF.

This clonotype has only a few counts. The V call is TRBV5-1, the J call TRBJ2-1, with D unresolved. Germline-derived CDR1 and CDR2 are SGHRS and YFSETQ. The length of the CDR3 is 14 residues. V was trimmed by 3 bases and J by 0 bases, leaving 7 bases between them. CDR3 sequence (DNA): TGCGCCAGCAGCTCGCTGAACTCCTACAATGAGCAGTTCTTC. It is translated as CASSSLNSYNEQFF.

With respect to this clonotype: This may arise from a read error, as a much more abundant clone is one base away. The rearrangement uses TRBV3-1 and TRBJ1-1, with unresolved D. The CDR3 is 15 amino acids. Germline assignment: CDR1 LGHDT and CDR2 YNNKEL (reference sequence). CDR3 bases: TGTGCCAGCGGCCAAGACTCCAGCTTGAACACTGAAGCTTTCTTT. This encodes CASGQDSSLNTEAFF.

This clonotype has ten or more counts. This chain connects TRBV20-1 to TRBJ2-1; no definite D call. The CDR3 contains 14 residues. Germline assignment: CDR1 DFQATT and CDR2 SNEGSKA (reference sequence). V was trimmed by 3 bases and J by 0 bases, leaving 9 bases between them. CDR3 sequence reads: CSASSTPSYNEQFF. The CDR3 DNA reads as TGCAGTGCTAGTTCGACCCCCTCCTACAATGAGCAGTTCTTC.

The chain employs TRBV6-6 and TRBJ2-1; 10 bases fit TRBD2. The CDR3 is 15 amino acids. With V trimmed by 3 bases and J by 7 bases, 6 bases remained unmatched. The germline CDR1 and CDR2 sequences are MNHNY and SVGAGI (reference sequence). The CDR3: CASSYYPSGGNEQFF. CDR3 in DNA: TGTGCCAGCAGTTATTACCCTAGCGGGGGTAATGAGCAGTTCTTC.

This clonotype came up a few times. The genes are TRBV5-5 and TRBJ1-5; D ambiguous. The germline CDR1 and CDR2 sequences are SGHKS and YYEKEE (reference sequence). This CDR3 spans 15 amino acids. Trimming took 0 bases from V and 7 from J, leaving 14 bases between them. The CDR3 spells CASSLDFSRGQPQHF. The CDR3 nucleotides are TGTGCCAGCAGCTTGGATTTCTCCCGAGGACAGCCCCAGCATTTT. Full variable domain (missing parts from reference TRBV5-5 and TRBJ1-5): DAGVTQSPTHLIKTRGQQVTLRCSPISGHKSVSWYQQVLGQGPQFIFQYYEKEERGRGNFPDRFSARQFPNYSSELNVNALLLGDSALYLCASSLDFSRGQPQHFGDGTRLSIL.

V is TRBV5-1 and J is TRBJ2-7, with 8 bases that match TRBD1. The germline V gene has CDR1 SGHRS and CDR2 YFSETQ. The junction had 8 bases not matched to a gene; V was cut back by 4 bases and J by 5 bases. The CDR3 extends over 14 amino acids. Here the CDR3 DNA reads TGCGCCAGCAGCCTCCGGGACAGGACCCACGAGCAGTACTTC. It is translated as CASSLRDRTHEQYF. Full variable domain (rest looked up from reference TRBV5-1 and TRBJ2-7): KAGVTQTPRYLIKTRGQQVTLSCSPISGHRSVSWYQQTPGQGLQFLFEYFSETQRNKGNFPGRFSGRQFSNSRSEMNVSTLELGDSALYLCASSLRDRTHEQYFGPGTRLTVT.

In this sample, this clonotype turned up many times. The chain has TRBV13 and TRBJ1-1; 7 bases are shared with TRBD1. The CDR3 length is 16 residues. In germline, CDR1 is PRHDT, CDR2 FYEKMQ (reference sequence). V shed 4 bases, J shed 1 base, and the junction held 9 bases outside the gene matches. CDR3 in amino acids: CASSYLTGTANTEAFF. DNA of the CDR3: TGTGCCAGCAGCTACCTCACCGGGACAGCGAACACTGAAGCTTTCTTT.

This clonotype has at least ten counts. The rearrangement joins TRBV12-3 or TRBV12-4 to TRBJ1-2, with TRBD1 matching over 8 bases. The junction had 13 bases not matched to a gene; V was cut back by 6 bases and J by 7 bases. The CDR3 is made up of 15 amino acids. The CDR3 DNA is TGTGCCAGCAGCGGACGAGGCAGACAGGGGCCTGGCTACACCTTC. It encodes CASSGRGRQGPGYTF.

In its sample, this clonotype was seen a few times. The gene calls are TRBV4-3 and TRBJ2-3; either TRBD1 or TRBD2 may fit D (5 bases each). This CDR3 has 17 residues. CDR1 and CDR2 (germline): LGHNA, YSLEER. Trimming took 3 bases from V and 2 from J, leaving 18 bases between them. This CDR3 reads CASSHDYLRQNTDTQYF. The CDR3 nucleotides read TGCGCCAGCAGCCACGACTACTTGAGACAGAACACAGATACGCAGTATTTT.

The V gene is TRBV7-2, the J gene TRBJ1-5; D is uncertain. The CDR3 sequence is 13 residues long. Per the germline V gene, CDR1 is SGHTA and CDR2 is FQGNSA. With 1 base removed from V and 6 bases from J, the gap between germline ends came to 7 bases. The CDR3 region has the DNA TGTGCCAGCAGCTTAGGGGGATCTCAGCCCCAGCATTTT. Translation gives CASSLGGSQPQHF.

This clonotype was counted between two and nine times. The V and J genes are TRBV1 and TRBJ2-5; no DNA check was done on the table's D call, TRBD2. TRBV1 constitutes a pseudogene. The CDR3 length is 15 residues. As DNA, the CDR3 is TGCACCAGCAGCCGGGGACTAGCGGCTCTGGAGACCCAGTACTTC. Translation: CTSSRGLAALETQYF.

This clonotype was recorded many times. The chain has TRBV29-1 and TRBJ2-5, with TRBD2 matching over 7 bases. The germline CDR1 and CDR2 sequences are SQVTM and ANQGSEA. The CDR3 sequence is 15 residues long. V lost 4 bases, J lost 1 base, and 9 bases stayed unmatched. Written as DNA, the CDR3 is TGCAGCGTTGTCGCCGGTGGGGGGGTCCAAGAGACCCAGTACTTC. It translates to CSVVAGGGVQETQYF.

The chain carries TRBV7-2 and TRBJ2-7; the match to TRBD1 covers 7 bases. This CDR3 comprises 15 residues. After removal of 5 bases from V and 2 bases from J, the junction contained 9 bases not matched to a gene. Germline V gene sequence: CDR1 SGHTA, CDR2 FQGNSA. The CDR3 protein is CASSPTGTDPYEQYF. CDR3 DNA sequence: TGTGCCAGCAGCCCCACCGGGACAGACCCCTACGAGCAGTACTTC.

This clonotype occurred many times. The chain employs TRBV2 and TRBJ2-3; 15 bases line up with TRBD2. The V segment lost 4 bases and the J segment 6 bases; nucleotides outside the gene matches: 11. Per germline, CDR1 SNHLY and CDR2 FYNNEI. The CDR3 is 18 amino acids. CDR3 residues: CASSVVPGLAGGPDTQYF. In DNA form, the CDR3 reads TGTGCCAGCAGTGTTGTCCCGGGACTAGCGGGGGGTCCGGATACGCAGTATTTT.

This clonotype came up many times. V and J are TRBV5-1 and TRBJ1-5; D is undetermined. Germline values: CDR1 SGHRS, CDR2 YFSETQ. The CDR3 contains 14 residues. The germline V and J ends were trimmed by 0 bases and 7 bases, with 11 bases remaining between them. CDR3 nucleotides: TGCGCCAGCAGCTTGGGAGGGTCCAACCAGCCCCAGCATTTT. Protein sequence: CASSLGGSNQPQHF.

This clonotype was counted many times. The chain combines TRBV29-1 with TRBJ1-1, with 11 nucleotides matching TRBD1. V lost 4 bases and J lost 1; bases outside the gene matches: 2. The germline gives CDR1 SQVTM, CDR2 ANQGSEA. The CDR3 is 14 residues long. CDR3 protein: CSVGTGGWNTEAFF. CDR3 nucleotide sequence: TGCAGCGTTGGGACAGGGGGCTGGAACACTGAAGCTTTCTTT.

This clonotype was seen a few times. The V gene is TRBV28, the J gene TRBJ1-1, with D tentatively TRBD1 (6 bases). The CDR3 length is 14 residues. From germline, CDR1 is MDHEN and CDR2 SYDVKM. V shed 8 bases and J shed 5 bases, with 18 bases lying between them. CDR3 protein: CASVWSGGRTEAFF. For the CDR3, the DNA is TGTGCCAGCGTATGGTCGGGGGGCCGAACTGAAGCTTTCTTT.

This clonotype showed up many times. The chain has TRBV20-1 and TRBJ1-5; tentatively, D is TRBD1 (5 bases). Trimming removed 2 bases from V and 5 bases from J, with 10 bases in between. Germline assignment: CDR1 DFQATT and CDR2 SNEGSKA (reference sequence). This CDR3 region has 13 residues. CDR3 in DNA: TGCAGTGCTAGACGAGCAGGGCATCAGCCCCAGCATTTT. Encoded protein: CSARRAGHQPQHF.